The 24 T cell receptor beta chains below were found in one sample sequenced in a study of siplizumab effects on memory and regulatory T cells. Profiled with immunoSEQ multiplex PCR; TCRdb holds only in-frame clones, not every one. The data show approximately 82,000 clones, with about 87% seen just once and 1.5% held by the top ten. The sequenced material came from Tregs sorted from blood. The source of these receptors is a human donor in good health.

The rearrangement uses TRBV9 and TRBJ2-1; D tentatively fits TRBD1 or TRBD2 (5 bases each). Looked up from germline, CDR1 is SGDLS and CDR2 is YYNGEE. This CDR3 has 18 amino acids. V was trimmed by 0 bases and J by 6 bases, leaving 22 bases between them. The CDR3 spells CASSVGMLGTKTLNEQFF. The CDR3 DNA reads TGTGCCAGCAGCGTAGGAATGCTTGGGACGAAGACCCTCAATGAGCAGTTCTTC.

V is TRBV9 and J is TRBJ1-4; TRBD1 might be the D (6 bases). Germline V gene data show CDR1 as SGDLS and CDR2 as YYNGEE. The CDR3 has 15 residues. The ends were cut back, 0 bases at V and 8 bases at J, with 14 bases in the middle. CDR3 sequence: CASSVEGGGGEKLFF. In DNA, the CDR3 is TGTGCCAGCAGCGTAGAAGGAGGGGGAGGGGAAAAACTGTTTTTT.

The rearrangement joins TRBV4-2 to TRBJ1-4; 8 bases match TRBD1. V gave up 1 base and J gave up 2 bases; unmatched junction bases: 3. CDR3 size: 16 residues. CDR1 LGHNA and CDR2 YNFKEQ come from the germline V gene. The DNA for the CDR3 is TGTGCCAGCAGCCAAGGAGACAGGGGTACTAATGAAAAACTGTTTTTT. It codes for CASSQGDRGTNEKLFF.

CDR3 nucleotide sequence: TGTGCCAGCAGTTGGTCCGGAAGGGTTGGGGAGACCCAGTACTTC. Its protein is CASSWSGRVGETQYF. The chain joins TRBV28 to TRBJ2-5; D unresolved. Germline V gene sequence: CDR1 MDHEN, CDR2 SYDVKM. This CDR3 contains 15 residues. V dropped 4 bases and J dropped 5 bases, with 17 bases sitting between them.

This chain uses TRBV6-6 with TRBJ1-3; D not certain. Trimming left V 0 bases short and J 4 bases short, with 7 bases between. Germline values: CDR1 MNHNY, CDR2 SVGAGI (reference sequence). The CDR3 consists of 14 residues. CDR3 DNA sequence: TGTGCCAGCAGTTACTCTACTTCGGGAAACACCATATATTTT. It translates to CASSYSTSGNTIYF.

The V call is TRBV11-3, the J call TRBJ2-7; 7 bases align to TRBD1. Germline V CDR1 and CDR2: SGHNT, YENEEA. This CDR3 comprises 14 residues. Trimming at V came to 8 bases and at J to 3 bases, leaving 10 bases not matched to a gene. CDR3 loop: CASSRTGGFYEQYF. CDR3 coding DNA: TGTGCCAGCTCAAGGACAGGTGGGTTCTACGAGCAGTACTTC.

This chain uses TRBV6-5 with TRBJ2-7; 8 nucleotides line up with TRBD2. Germline V gene lookup returns CDR1 MNHEY and CDR2 SVGAGI. There are 15 residues in the CDR3. V lost 5 bases and J lost 2; bases outside the gene matches: 8. DNA for the CDR3: TGTGCCAGCAGTCGATCCGGGACTAGTGCCTACGAGCAGTACTTC. This translates into CASSRSGTSAYEQYF.

The chain combines TRBV11-2 with TRBJ1-1, with D unclear. Looked up from germline, CDR1 is SGHAT and CDR2 is FQNNGV. V lost 3 bases and J lost 5, with 13 bases in between. The CDR3 totals 14 residues. This CDR3 reads CASSFLLVGTEAFF. The CDR3 DNA reads as TGTGCCAGCAGCTTTTTACTCGTAGGGACTGAAGCTTTCTTT. Using reference TRBV11-2 and TRBJ1-1 for the parts outside the CDR3, the full variable domain is EAGVAQSPRYKIIEKRQSVAFWCNPISGHATLYWYQQILGQGPKLLIQFQNNGVVDDSQLPKDRFSAERLKGVDSTLKIQPAKLEDSAVYLCASSFLLVGTEAFFGQGTRLTVV.

CDR3 sequence (DNA): TGTGCCAGCAGCGCTACTGATAACACTGAAGCTTTCTTT. This translates into CASSATDNTEAFF. This chain connects TRBV5-4 to TRBJ1-1; D ambiguous. This CDR3 region has 13 residues. Trimming stripped 4 bases from V and 2 bases from J, with 9 bases between. The germline CDR1 and CDR2 sequences are SGHNT and YYREEE (reference sequence).

This clone was recorded only once. V is TRBV19 and J is TRBJ1-1, with D possibly being TRBD1 (6 bases). Germline V lookup: CDR1 LNHDA, CDR2 SQIVND (reference sequence). V dropped 6 bases and J dropped 0 bases, with 23 bases sitting between them. This CDR3 has 18 residues. CDR3 protein: CASRGAFTTRLMNTEAFF. In DNA form, the CDR3 reads TGTGCCAGTAGGGGGGCTTTCACAACACGCCTTATGAACACTGAAGCTTTCTTT.

V is TRBV19 and J is TRBJ1-4; perhaps TRBD1 as D (5 bases). The V gene's germline CDR1 is LNHDA and CDR2 SQIVND (reference sequence). The CDR3 totals 13 residues. V was cut by 5 bases and J by 5 bases, with 9 bases left in between. The CDR3 nucleotides read TGTGCCAGTAGTTCTCGGACAAATGAAAAACTGTTTTTT. It codes for CASSSRTNEKLFF. The full variable domain, in which reference TRBV19 and TRBJ1-4 provide the parts outside the CDR3, is DGGITQSPKYLFRKEGQNVTLSCEQNLNHDAMYWYRQDPGQGLRLIYYSQIVNDFQKGDIAEGYSVSREKKESFPLTVTSAQKNPTAFYLCASSSRTNEKLFFGSGTQLSVL.

The rearrangement uses TRBV4-2 and TRBJ1-2, with D unresolved. Trimming removed 2 bases from V and 6 bases from J, with 7 bases in between. The CDR3 sequence is 12 residues long. From germline, CDR1 is LGHNA and CDR2 YNFKEQ. Here the CDR3 reads CASSQIGDGYTF. CDR3 coding DNA: TGTGCCAGCAGCCAAATCGGGGATGGCTACACCTTC.

The V gene is TRBV19, the J gene TRBJ2-5; 10 bases map to TRBD1. TRBJ2-7 matches the DNA end more closely, so the J call is doubtful. The germline gives CDR1 LNHDA, CDR2 SQIVND (reference sequence). CDR3 size: 14 residues. CDR3: CASRSGDRGAEQYF. DNA of the CDR3: TGTGCCAGTAGATCCGGGGACAGGGGAGCCGAGCAGTACTTC.

V and J are TRBV28 and TRBJ1-2; no firm D call. Germline assignment: CDR1 MDHEN and CDR2 SYDVKM. The CDR3 has 12 residues. V was trimmed by 5 bases and J by 7 bases, leaving 11 bases between them. Here the CDR3 reads CASSAVGSGYTF. In DNA form, the CDR3 reads TGTGCCAGCAGTGCAGTAGGGTCTGGCTACACCTTC.

The chain has TRBV5-1 and TRBJ1-2, with 10 bases lining up with TRBD1. The CDR3 extends over 14 amino acids. Per the germline V gene, CDR1 is SGHRS and CDR2 is YFSETQ. Losses at the gene ends were 7 bases for V and 8 bases for J; bases not matched to a gene: 11. The CDR3 protein is CASSTTGGYDGYTF. DNA for the CDR3: TGCGCCAGCTCAACGACAGGGGGCTATGACGGCTACACCTTC.

V gene TRBV15 combines with J gene TRBJ1-4, with D perhaps TRBD1 (5 bases). CDR1 LNHNV and CDR2 YYDKDF come from the germline V gene (reference sequence). The CDR3 spans 15 residues. Trimming left V 1 base short and J 5 bases short, with 11 bases between. The CDR3 loop reads CATSRGARVNEKLFF. The CDR3 nucleotides read TGTGCCACCAGCAGAGGTGCCAGGGTAAATGAAAAACTGTTTTTT.

The rearrangement links TRBV10-3 to TRBJ1-2; D is undetermined. Germline values: CDR1 ENHRY, CDR2 SYGVKD. V lost 3 bases, J lost 6 bases, and 8 bases lay in between. The CDR3 length is 12 residues. The CDR3 DNA is TGTGCCATCAGTGACAGTTCCCATGGCTACACCTTC. Its protein is CAISDSSHGYTF.

The V call is TRBV7-8, the J call TRBJ2-1; 10 nucleotides line up with TRBD2. The CDR3 contains 15 residues. CDR1 is SGHVS, CDR2 FQNEAQ, per germline. V was clipped by 0 bases and J by 9 bases; unmatched bases: 5. The CDR3 here is CASSLALAGVSEQFF. CDR3 DNA sequence: TGTGCCAGCAGCTTAGCCCTAGCGGGGGTCTCTGAGCAGTTCTTC.

The chain joins TRBV7-2 to TRBJ1-1, with 8 positions matching TRBD1. The CDR3 is 14 residues long. Losses at the gene ends were 5 bases for V and 1 base for J; bases not matched to a gene: 3. Germline CDR1 reads SGHTA; CDR2 reads FQGNSA. The CDR3 protein is CASSLGQANTEAFF. The CDR3 nucleotides are TGTGCCAGCAGCCTGGGACAGGCGAACACTGAAGCTTTCTTT.

This chain uses TRBV7-2 with TRBJ2-7; 9 bases line up with TRBD2. The germline CDR1 and CDR2 sequences are SGHTA and FQGNSA. J gave up 4 bases and V 3 bases, and 7 bases lay outside the gene matches. The CDR3 has 15 amino acids. CDR3 residues: CASSFSRLAVYEQYF. DNA for the CDR3: TGTGCCAGCAGCTTTTCTAGACTAGCGGTTTACGAGCAGTACTTC.

This clone has a single count. The chain combines TRBV4-3 with TRBJ1-5; D gene ambiguous. The germline V and J ends were trimmed by 2 bases and 7 bases, with 12 bases remaining between them. Germline V gives CDR1 LGHNA, CDR2 YSLEER. This CDR3 is built from 14 residues. CDR3 loop: CASSQRIWVQPQHF. In DNA form, the CDR3 reads TGCGCCAGCAGCCAACGAATCTGGGTACAGCCCCAGCATTTT.

The CDR3 DNA follows: TGCGCCAGCAGCTTGGCCGGGACAATCTCTACCTACGAGCAGTACTTC. This encodes CASSLAGTISTYEQYF. The chain couples TRBV5-1 to TRBJ2-7; D may be TRBD1 (6 bases). CDR1 SGHRS and CDR2 YFSETQ come from the germline V gene. Trimming cost V 0 bases and J 2 bases, with 15 bases left between them. The CDR3 spans 16 residues. Full variable domain (rest looked up from reference TRBV5-1 and TRBJ2-7): KAGVTQTPRYLIKTRGQQVTLSCSPISGHRSVSWYQQTPGQGLQFLFEYFSETQRNKGNFPGRFSGRQFSNSRSEMNVSTLELGDSALYLCASSLAGTISTYEQYFGPGTRLTVT.

The chain combines TRBV5-1 with TRBJ2-7, with D uncertain. The CDR3 extends over 12 amino acids. CDR1 SGHRS and CDR2 YFSETQ come from the germline V gene. The V and J ends lost 1 base and 0 bases respectively, with 2 bases between them. CDR3 sequence (DNA): TGCGCCAGCAGCTTGAGCTCCTACGAGCAGTACTTC. Translated, it gives CASSLSSYEQYF.

The chain recombines TRBV13 with TRBJ1-1, with 8 bases matching TRBD1. The V gene's germline CDR1 is PRHDT and CDR2 FYEKMQ (reference sequence). The CDR3 covers 14 residues. V lost 0 bases to trimming and J lost 5 bases; unmatched junction nucleotides: 2. CDR3 sequence: CASSLGQGVTEAFF. Here the CDR3 DNA reads TGTGCCAGCAGCTTAGGACAGGGGGTGACTGAAGCTTTCTTT.